This T cell receptor beta chain was captured by sequencing in a study of CD8+CD57+ T cells in acquired aplastic anemia. Study outcomes and limitations: The CD8+ Simpson's diversity of patients and controls was not significantly different. There were over 25 CD8+ CDR3 sequences that occurred in both patients and controls.

The CDR3 sequence is 15 residues long. Germline CDR1 is MRHNA and CDR2 is SNTAGT. With V trimmed by 6 bases and J by 3 bases, 8 bases remained unmatched. Remarks on this clonotype: Its matching antigen is unknown.

The template for TCR beta VDJ and CDR3 sequence profiling was genomic DNA. MiXCR, run by TCRdb on the reads, gives a single entry per CDR3 protein. The sample lists about 240,000 distinct CDR3 sequences, approximately 45% occurring once. Patients who underwent sequencing had shown CD8+CD57+ cell expansion by flow cytometry. Every patient was diagnosed with severe acquired aplastic anemia. The study sampled blood from patients who had received no therapy. The receptor's source is a human donor with aplastic anemia. Specimen: sorted CD4+, CD8+, or CD8+CD57+ T cells (not recorded which) from PBMCs. The chain recombines TRBV6-4 with TRBJ2-3; 8 nucleotides align to TRBD2. The CDR3 region is CASSQGLARTDTQYF. CDR3 coding DNA: TGTGCCAGCAGCCAAGGACTAGCCCGGACAGATACGCAGTATTTT.